These 18 T cell receptor beta chains were sequenced from one sample in a study of T cell repertoires in cytomegalovirus infection. TCRdb analysed the reads with MiXCR anew, one entry per CDR3 protein. The sample gives 740,000 or so distinct CDR3 sequences, about 40% of which show up once; under 3% is in the top ten. Sequencing was performed on PBMCs. The receptors here all came from a human donor in good health (CMV status not recorded). Some clones in this sample may be carry-over from other donors' samples.

The CDR3, as DNA: TGTGCCAGCAGTGCAGGGAGGGCTAATGAAAAACTGTTTTTT. This sequence encodes CASSAGRANEKLFF. This chain joins TRBV12-3 or TRBV12-4 and TRBJ1-4, with D tentatively TRBD1 (5 bases). With 5 bases removed from V and 3 bases from J, the gap between germline ends came to 10 bases. CDR3 length: 14 amino acids.

This chain connects TRBV5-1 to TRBJ1-4, with a possible D match to TRBD1 (6 bases). The CDR3 consists of 15 residues. V lost 5 bases and J lost 4, with 15 bases in between. Per the germline V gene, CDR1 is SGHRS and CDR2 is YFSETQ. CDR3 region: CASRGTGQLNEKLFF. DNA of the CDR3: TGCGCCAGCAGGGGTACTGGACAGCTTAATGAAAAACTGTTTTTT.

The rearrangement joins TRBV20-1 to TRBJ1-4, with TRBD1 matching 9 bases. V trimming: 5 bases; J trimming: 8 bases; junction bases outside the gene matches: 15. Germline CDR1 is DFQATT and CDR2 is SNEGSKA (reference sequence). The CDR3 loop spans 16 amino acids. CDR3 amino acids: CSAAVPGQGQQEKLFF. CDR3 coding DNA: TGCAGTGCTGCCGTCCCGGGACAGGGCCAGCAAGAAAAACTGTTTTTT.

The chain is built from TRBV28 and TRBJ1-4; TRBD1 matches 10 bases. This CDR3 has 15 amino acids. Germline CDR1 is MDHEN and CDR2 is SYDVKM. The V segment lost 4 bases and the J segment 7 bases; nucleotides outside the gene matches: 6. The CDR3 sequence is CASSSRRDRGEKLFF. DNA of the CDR3: TGTGCCAGCAGTTCCCGCAGGGACAGGGGTGAAAAACTGTTTTTT.

This clonotype has a single count. The chain uses TRBV10-2 and TRBJ2-1; 15 bases match TRBD2. Germline loops: CDR1 WSHSY, CDR2 SAAADI. Losses at the gene ends were 5 bases for V and 12 bases for J; bases not matched to a gene: 11. This CDR3 contains 16 residues. The DNA for the CDR3 is TGCGCCAGCAGTCCGGGACTAGCGGGAGGCACTCTTTTGCAGTTCTTC. Its translation: CASSPGLAGGTLLQFF.

The chain carries TRBV25-1 and TRBJ2-7; 8 nucleotides agree with TRBD1. In germline, CDR1 is MGHDK, CDR2 SYGVNS. Trimming cost V 8 bases and J 5 bases; bases outside gene matches: 8. The CDR3 is 13 amino acids. The CDR3 loop reads CASVGDRGHEQYF. CDR3 bases: TGTGCCAGCGTCGGCGACAGGGGCCACGAGCAGTACTTC.

The chain is built from TRBV7-9 and TRBJ1-1; D is uncertain. Germline CDR1 reads SEHNR; CDR2 reads FQNEAQ (reference sequence). The CDR3 covers 15 residues. V shed 5 bases and J shed 0 bases, with 13 bases lying between them. CDR3 residues: CASSPMRVMNTEAFF. The DNA of the CDR3 is TGTGCCAGCAGCCCAATGAGGGTTATGAACACTGAAGCTTTCTTT.

The chain links TRBV15 to TRBJ1-4; possibly TRBD1 for D (5 bases). Germline-derived CDR1 and CDR2 are LNHNV and YYDKDF (reference sequence). V lost 0 bases to trimming and J lost 13 bases, with 9 bases between them. This CDR3 has 12 residues. As DNA, the CDR3 is TGTGCCACCAGCAGAGAGGGGCTCCGACTGTTTTTT. It codes for CATSREGLRLFF.

The chain links TRBV29-1 to TRBJ2-6; 7 bases are a match to TRBD1. Germline trimming cut 7 bases from V and 0 bases from J; bases unmatched to any gene: 3. The CDR3 spans 14 residues. The germline V gene encodes CDR1 SQVTM and CDR2 ANQGSEA. The CDR3 sequence is CSARDSSGANVLTF. The CDR3 nucleotides read TGCAGCGCCCGGGACAGCTCTGGGGCCAACGTCCTGACTTTC.

This clonotype was recorded many times. This chain uses TRBV25-1 with TRBJ1-2; D is ambiguous. This CDR3 comprises 14 residues. Trimming stripped 0 bases from V and 2 bases from J, with 7 bases between. Germline values: CDR1 MGHDK, CDR2 SYGVNS. CDR3 sequence reads: CASSEYGSNYGYTF. The CDR3 DNA follows: TGTGCCAGCAGTGAATATGGCAGCAACTATGGCTACACCTTC.

The table lists this clonotype with many counts. The chain carries TRBV7-2 and TRBJ1-1, with D hard to call. The V end lost 1 base, the J end lost 12 bases, and 15 bases lay between the germline ends. Per the germline V gene, CDR1 is SGHTA and CDR2 is FQGNSA. The CDR3 length is 13 residues. The CDR3 DNA reads TGTGCCAGCAGCTTAGATTACAGCGTTATGACTTTCTTT. The encoded protein is CASSLDYSVMTFF.

The rearrangement links TRBV7-6 to TRBJ2-7, with a weak D call TRBD2 (7 bases). The CDR3 consists of 14 residues. The germline CDR1 and CDR2 sequences are SGHVS and FNYEAQ. The V and J ends lost 0 bases and 7 bases respectively, with 13 bases between them. The DNA of the CDR3 is TGTGCCAGCAGCTTAGCGGGAGGGGGAGGTGAGCAGTACTTC. This encodes CASSLAGGGGEQYF.

The genes are TRBV28 and TRBJ2-6; D remains unclear. Trimming took off 7 bases at V and 4 bases at J, with 8 bases between the two ends. This CDR3 contains 13 residues. Germline loops: CDR1 MDHEN, CDR2 SYDVKM. CDR3 protein: CASKPGGANVLTF. DNA for the CDR3: TGTGCCAGCAAACCCGGAGGGGCCAACGTCCTGACTTTC.

The V gene is TRBV7-3, the J gene TRBJ2-6; D is ambiguous. The CDR3 totals 15 residues. Germline V gene lookup returns CDR1 SGHTA and CDR2 FQGTGA. V was pared by 2 bases and J by 0 bases, with 5 bases between. CDR3 loop: CASSLQSSGANVLTF. The CDR3 coding sequence is TGTGCCAGCAGCTTACAGAGCTCTGGGGCCAACGTCCTGACTTTC.

Concerning this clonotype itself: A junction end diverges from the germline sequence, so it may reflect a read error. The chain has TRBV7-6 and TRBJ2-1; perhaps TRBD2 as D (6 bases). There are 16 residues in the CDR3. The germline gives CDR1 SGHVS, CDR2 FNYEAQ. The CDR3 nucleotides read TGTGCCAGCAGCCCCGCGGGCGGGATGTCAGTCCATGAGCCGTTCTTC. Amino acid sequence: CASSPAGGMSVHEPFF.

This clonotype has just a few counts. The chain carries TRBV6-6 and TRBJ2-7, with 7 bases lining up with TRBD1. V lost 5 bases, J lost 3 bases, and 13 bases stayed unmatched. This CDR3 is 16 amino acids long. Germline CDR1 is MNHNY and CDR2 is SVGAGI (reference sequence). The CDR3 loop reads CASSLRSGTAFYEQYF. The CDR3 DNA is TGTGCCAGCAGTCTACGGTCAGGGACAGCTTTCTACGAGCAGTACTTC.

As regards this clonotype: A read error may produce the germline difference seen at one junction end. This chain uses TRBV7-6 with TRBJ1-1; D uncertain. The CDR3 runs 14 residues. The germline V gene has CDR1 SGHVS and CDR2 FNYEAQ. The CDR3 bases are TGTGACAGCAGCGTAGGCACGGTGAACACTGAAGCTTTCTTT. Amino acids: CDSSVGTVNTEAFF.

As for this clonotype: The junction differs from germline at one of its ends, possibly a read error. The chain combines TRBV7-3 with TRBJ2-7; D ambiguous. Looked up from germline, CDR1 is SGHTA and CDR2 is FQGTGA. The CDR3 runs to 11 residues. CDR3 region: CASSLGDDQYF. The CDR3 DNA reads TGTGCCAGCAGCTTAGGCGACGATCAGTACTTC.